This TCR beta chain was sequenced for a study of cytomegalovirus exposure and HLA in healthy donors. The overall study: Earlier, 150 million to 200 million T cells were analyzed, and over 95 million unique TCR beta sequences were found among them. The early release's HLA-typed donors yielded approximately 82 million unique TCRs.

CDR3 size: 11 residues. With 4 bases removed from V and 4 bases from J, the gap between germline ends came to 8 bases. Germline CDR1 DFQATT, CDR2 SNEGSKA (reference sequence). The PCR made use of 60 Vbeta and 13 Jbeta primers. The table came from immunoSEQ multiplex PCR; TCRdb's copy has only in-frame clones and leaves some out. The table lists about 140,000 clones, 61% of them singletons. Study-wide points: In a later analysis, TCR beta V- and J-gene trimming was associated with a missense DCLRE1C variant. Analysis performed later found 15,000 or so TCR beta sequences associated with HLA alleles at 0.05 false discovery rate.

Note on this clone: Its antigen is not identified.

J is TRBJ2-7 and V is TRBV20-1, with D maybe TRBD1 (5 bases). This TCR was sampled from a male donor in good health and CMV-seronegative. Sequenced input: PBMCs. The CDR3 loop is CSATQGYEQYF. The DNA of the CDR3 is TGCAGTGCTACTCAGGGTTACGAGCAGTACTTC.